The TCR beta chain under discussion was sequenced for a study of shared clonotypes between healthy human individuals (dated by TCRdb to about 2020). Background on the whole study: A few men and a couple of women, aged 18 to 49 years, made up the cohort. Different laboratories and diverse techniques were used to prepare libraries and sequence TCR repertoires, to increase sequencing depth and limit assay-specific biases. Between about 0.85 and 10 billion PBMCs per donor were obtained by leukapheresis. To estimate repertoire size and how much clonotype sharing occurs between individuals, the study deeply sequenced the blood TCR repertoires of about 5 healthy adults. The investigation overall reported the following: Pairwise subsampling led to the expectation that sequencing depth would affect the degree of clonotype sharing among donors. Sampling was restricted to blood, and TCR repertoires in tissues likely differ from the TCR repertoires found in blood. Because the study included a small number of donors, the genetic and exposure-history diversity represented was limited.

From cysteine to phenylalanine, the CDR3 is 17 amino acids long. Solely the CDR3 DNA is kept, with 51 bases framed from the first base. Reading the germline V gene gives CDR1 SGDLS and CDR2 YYNGEE. At the junction V is shortened by 4 bases and J by 3 bases; bases outside the gene matches: 12. TCR CDR3 regions were amplified from genomic DNA by multiplex PCR using the deep immunoSEQ assay. Extracted genomic DNA from each cell subset was spread evenly across all wells of several immunoSEQ 96-well plates, with each plate serving as a replicate. For unsorted PBMC, roughly 330 ng of genomic DNA, equivalent to around 30,000 T cell genomes, went into each replicate PCR. Genomic DNA from unsorted PBMC was sequenced over ten immunoSEQ deep assay plates. The purified libraries were quantified using a Qubit 3.0 fluorometer, sized with a Bioanalyzer 2100, and then quantified again using the KAPA Library Quantification kit. Every immunoSEQ 96-well plate was sequenced on a separate single-read 150-cycle Illumina NextSeq 550 flow cell. The paper's processing steps were these. Because the immunoSEQ output included only junctional sequences and no quality scores, the filtering could not be the same as the filtering used for full-length reads. Sequences were annotated with PyIR, a Python wrapper for IgBLAST v1.9, and V/J genes and CDR3 were assigned using IMGT germline references. Any read was removed if the V/J assignment was weak (E-value above 1e-6), the CDR3 was missing, or the read contained stop codons, out-of-frame junctions, or ambiguous translated residues. V3J clonotypes were defined by identical inferred V gene, J gene, and CDR3 amino acid sequence. Percentage overlap between repertoires was calculated by dividing the number of shared unique clonotypes by the size of the smaller repertoire. Three approaches were used to assess repertoire richness: RTK rarefaction, the Chao1 estimator, and Recon v2.1 estimates of unobserved clonotypes. TCRdb provides this immuneACCESS table in a form limited to in-frame rearrangements. Some clones are lacking; in checked studies, under half of them reflect an unresolved V gene, and why the rest are absent is not known. The V and J calls and clone size are taken from that table; D and trimming were inferred from the DNA. Recorded for this sample are some 92,000 clones; roughly half of them occurred a single time. More than 13% of the sample rests with the top ten.

Note on this clone: Its antigen specificity is not known. No much larger clone exists at a distance of one base, and base qualities are not known.

Healthy HIV-negative adults with no recently reported acute infections or vaccinations were included as donors. Every donor was a Caucasian adult living in Nashville, Tennessee, USA. For unsorted samples, approximately 84 million PBMCs were counted, and genomic DNA was extracted using the QIAamp DNA Blood Mini kit. Blood was collected by leukapheresis, and PBMCs were isolated by Ficoll-Histopaque density gradient centrifugation and then cryopreserved in liquid nitrogen vapor phase. The sequence is built from TRBV9 and TRBJ2-7; TRBD2 matches 11 bases in the middle. What was sequenced was PBMCs. The receptor was derived from a woman aged 40 to 50 in good health. Some clones in this sample may be carry-over from other donors' samples. The CDR3 region: CASSQTVGTSGFYEQYF. Here is the DNA: TGTGCCAGCAGCCAAACCGTGGGGACTAGCGGTTTCTACGAGCAGTACTTC.